One and the same sample provided the 25 T cell receptor beta chains below, sequenced in a study of blood T cells in healthy people across ages. Together with a sample-barcoded 5' primer, a J-beta primer mix was included in a second PCR lasting about 7 to 11 cycles. TCRdb ran MiXCR on the 5' RACE reads and lists one entry per CDR3 protein. The data contain more than 1,000,000 distinct CDR3 sequences, under 30% of them singletons. The data were also submitted as part of a second study, on T cells of mothers and their children.

The specimen sequenced was blood. Every receptor here comes from a girl under 10 years old in good health.

This clonotype was observed a handful of times. The chain carries TRBV28 and TRBJ2-5; possibly TRBD1 for D (5 bases). The last part of the DNA fits TRBJ2-1 better; the J call may be wrong. The germline V gene has CDR1 MDHEN and CDR2 SYDVKM. The CDR3 contains 14 residues. The CDR3 here is CASSPDSSADEQFF. The CDR3 nucleotides are TGTGCCAGCAGCCCCGACAGCAGCGCGGATGAGCAGTTCTTC.

A few counts support this clonotype. The rearrangement uses TRBV7-9 and TRBJ2-5, with D uncertain. The V end was cut by 2 bases, the J end by 11 bases, with 15 bases between. The CDR3 has 13 residues. Per the germline V gene, CDR1 is SEHNR and CDR2 is FQNEAQ (reference sequence). The CDR3 loop reads CASSLKGDLGQYF. The CDR3 region has the DNA TGTGCCAGCAGCTTAAAGGGCGATTTGGGGCAGTACTTC.

This clonotype was recorded a few times. This chain joins TRBV7-2 and TRBJ1-2, with a tentative D call TRBD1 (5 bases). CDR3 length equals 17 residues. Looked up from germline, CDR1 is SGHTA and CDR2 is FQGNSA. Trimming took off 5 bases at V and 6 bases at J, with 25 bases between the two ends. In DNA, the CDR3 is TGTGCCAGCAGCGAACCTTCGGGCGGTCAGGGCGAGAATGGCTACACCTTC. Translated: CASSEPSGGQGENGYTF. The full variable domain, with the rest looked up from reference TRBV7-2 and TRBJ1-2, is GAGVSQSPSNKVTEKGKDVELRCDPISGHTALYWYRQSLGQGLEFLIYFQGNSAPDKSGLPSDRFSAERTGGSVSTLTIQRTQQEDSAVYLCASSEPSGGQGENGYTFGSGTRLTVV.

CDR3 protein: CSARAGTTNSPLHF. CDR3 nucleotides: TGCAGTGCTAGGGCCGGGACAACTAATTCACCCCTCCACTTT. V and J are TRBV20-1 and TRBJ1-6, with a tentative D call TRBD1 (6 bases). The CDR3 has 14 residues. Germline assignment: CDR1 DFQATT and CDR2 SNEGSKA (reference sequence). The germline V and J ends were trimmed by 3 bases and 6 bases, with 12 bases remaining between them.

The chain uses TRBV5-1 and TRBJ2-7, with D possibly matching TRBD1 (5 bases). Deletions cut 5 bases from V and 2 bases from J, with 11 bases between. Germline V gene sequence: CDR1 SGHRS, CDR2 YFSETQ. This CDR3 has 13 amino acids. As DNA, the CDR3 is TGCGCCAGCAGTCGACAGCCAGCCTACGAGCAGTACTTC. Translating gives CASSRQPAYEQYF.

The V call is TRBV29-1, the J call TRBJ1-1; tentative D call: TRBD1 (5 bases). Germline V gene lookup returns CDR1 SQVTM and CDR2 ANQGSEA. The CDR3 extends over 15 amino acids. V was trimmed by 4 bases and J by 3 bases, leaving 18 bases between them. CDR3 loop: CSVGFLGGTDTEAFF. The CDR3 region has the DNA TGCAGCGTTGGGTTCCTGGGTGGGACGGACACTGAAGCTTTCTTT.

In this sample, this clonotype turned up a few times. This chain uses TRBV15 with TRBJ2-5; 9 nucleotides align to TRBD1. With the DNA end fitting TRBJ2-1 better, the J assignment may be wrong. This CDR3 contains 15 residues. CDR1 is LNHNV, CDR2 YYDKDF, per germline (reference sequence). DNA for the CDR3: TGTGCCACCCAAGAAATGACAGGGGGGAACAATGAGCAGTTCTTC. Translated: CATQEMTGGNNEQFF.

This clonotype showed up just a few times. The rearrangement joins TRBV29-1 to TRBJ2-4, with 8 nucleotides matching TRBD2. The germline gives CDR1 SQVTM, CDR2 ANQGSEA. CDR3 length: 13 residues. V shed 7 bases and J 5 bases; nucleotides not matched to a gene: 7. The CDR3 here is CSAGGGLENIQYF. The DNA for the CDR3 is TGCAGCGCCGGCGGGGGGCTGGAAAACATTCAGTACTTC. Filled out from reference TRBV29-1 and TRBJ2-4, the complete variable domain reads SAVISQKPSRDICQRGTSLTIQCQVDSQVTMMFWYRQQPGQSLTLIATANQGSEATYESGFVIDKFPISRPNLTFSTLTVSNMSPEDSSIYLCSAGGGLENIQYFGAGTRLSVL.

Only a few counts were recorded for this clonotype. The chain is built from TRBV29-1 and TRBJ2-5; D is uncertain. V was pared by 8 bases and J by 4 bases, with 20 bases between. Germline V gene lookup returns CDR1 SQVTM and CDR2 ANQGSEA. CDR3 length equals 14 residues. CDR3 nucleotide sequence: TGCAGCTCAAGAAAGTTGGGAATTGGAGAGACCCAGTACTTC. This sequence encodes CSSRKLGIGETQYF.

This clonotype showed up just a few times. The chain couples TRBV7-2 to TRBJ1-1; D remains ambiguous. This CDR3 contains 15 residues. V dropped 5 bases and J dropped 6 bases, with 19 bases sitting between them. Germline values: CDR1 SGHTA, CDR2 FQGNSA. The CDR3: CASSPETGVLAEAFF. DNA of the CDR3: TGTGCCAGCAGCCCCGAGACCGGGGTGCTGGCTGAAGCTTTCTTT.

A single count supports this clonotype. The genes are TRBV3-1 and TRBJ2-3; maybe TRBD2 (5 bases). The CDR3 runs 14 residues. Trimming left V 3 bases short and J 5 bases short, with 12 bases between. CDR1 is LGHDT, CDR2 YNNKEL, per germline (reference sequence). The CDR3 nucleotides are TGTGCCAGCAGCCAGCGTAGTGCGGGAGATACGCAGTATTTT. Translating gives CASSQRSAGDTQYF.

This clonotype showed up just a few times. The CDR3 reads CATRGATGTGSNQPQHF. In DNA form, the CDR3 reads TGTGCCACCCGAGGGGCCACCGGGACAGGCAGCAATCAGCCCCAGCATTTT. The chain links TRBV10-3 to TRBJ1-5; 8 bases agree with TRBD1. J lost 1 base, V lost 10 bases, and 15 bases had no gene match. Germline loops: CDR1 ENHRY, CDR2 SYGVKD. The CDR3 runs 17 residues.

This clonotype occurred a few times. The V and J genes are TRBV15 and TRBJ1-5; the D is unclear. The CDR3 has 13 residues. Trimming removed 0 bases from V and 8 bases from J, with 8 bases in between. Germline-derived CDR1 and CDR2 are LNHNV and YYDKDF (reference sequence). The chain's CDR3 is CATSRDRLEPQHF. The CDR3 DNA sequence: TGTGCCACCAGCAGAGATCGTTTGGAGCCCCAGCATTTT.

This chain links TRBV4-1 with TRBJ1-1; D unresolved. Germline-derived CDR1 and CDR2 are MGHRA and YSYEKL. This CDR3 is built from 15 residues. V lost 0 bases and J lost 2, with 10 bases in between. CDR3 region: CASSQELRSNTEAFF. The CDR3 nucleotides read TGCGCCAGCAGCCAAGAGCTCCGTTCCAACACTGAAGCTTTCTTT.

This sequence joins TRBV29-1 and TRBJ2-3; no clear D gene. V was clipped by 0 bases and J by 2 bases, with 6 bases between them. The CDR3 is made up of 13 amino acids. CDR1 and CDR2 from the germline V gene are SQVTM and ANQGSEA. The CDR3 loop is CSVEDRLTDTQYF. In nucleotides, the CDR3 is TGCAGCGTTGAAGATCGGCTCACAGATACGCAGTATTTT.

The chain carries TRBV28 and TRBJ2-7, with 8 nucleotides matching TRBD1. The germline gives CDR1 MDHEN, CDR2 SYDVKM. V lost 7 bases to trimming and J lost 4 bases; unmatched junction nucleotides: 9. The CDR3 has 14 amino acids. CDR3 bases: TGTGCCAGCACCGCAGGGGGCTTGGCGTACGAGCAGTACTTC. Amino acid sequence: CASTAGGLAYEQYF.

The chain combines TRBV7-9 with TRBJ1-2, with a weak D call TRBD1 (6 bases). CDR1 and CDR2 from the germline V gene are SEHNR and FQNEAQ (reference sequence). The CDR3 runs to 16 residues. V was pared by 3 bases and J by 6 bases, with 20 bases between. The CDR3 is CASSFQGGEGVDGYTF. CDR3 sequence (DNA): TGTGCCAGCAGCTTCCAAGGGGGGGAAGGGGTAGATGGCTACACCTTC.

This sequence joins TRBV15 and TRBJ1-4; D is perhaps TRBD1 (5 bases). The CDR3 length is 15 residues. The ends were cut back, 2 bases at V and 7 bases at J, with 14 bases in the middle. CDR1 is LNHNV, CDR2 YYDKDF, per germline (reference sequence). Written as DNA, the CDR3 is TGTGCCACCAGCAGATCGGTCGGCGGGGGTGAAAAACTGTTTTTT. Translation gives CATSRSVGGGEKLFF.

This clonotype occurred a few times. V gene TRBV27 combines with J gene TRBJ2-1; 8 bases are shared with TRBD2. The germline CDR1 and CDR2 sequences are MNHEY and SMNVEV (reference sequence). The junction had 5 bases not matched to a gene; V was cut back by 0 bases and J by 4 bases. The CDR3 consists of 16 residues. The CDR3 DNA reads TGTGCCAGCAGTTTATCGACGGGAGGGCCATACAATGAGCAGTTCTTC. Protein product: CASSLSTGGPYNEQFF.

A few counts support this clonotype. V usage is TRBV21-1 and J usage is TRBJ2-2; no DNA check was done on the table's D call, TRBD2. TRBV21-1 is described as a pseudogene. The CDR3 runs 14 residues. CDR3 coding DNA: TGTGCCAGCAGCAAAGGAGGGGCTAGCGGGGAGCTGTTTTTT. The encoded protein is CASSKGGASGELFF.

This clonotype was counted a few times. Mismatch with germline at one junction end may stem from a read error. The chain has TRBV29-1 and TRBJ2-1; D possibly corresponds to TRBD2 (5 bases). Germline CDR1 reads SQVTM; CDR2 reads ANQGSEA. The CDR3 has 12 residues. CDR3 in DNA: TGCAGCGGGACGGGGAACTACAATGGGCAGTTCTTC. It specifies CSGTGNYNGQFF.

The rearrangement uses TRBV29-1 and TRBJ2-5; possibly TRBD1 for D (5 bases). The J call may be faulty, since TRBJ2-7 better matches the DNA end. CDR1 and CDR2 (germline): SQVTM, ANQGSEA. The CDR3 runs to 13 residues. This CDR3 is CSVVAQGTPEQYF. DNA for the CDR3: TGCAGCGTTGTAGCTCAGGGAACCCCCGAGCAGTACTTC.

This clonotype was seen a handful of times. The CDR3 region has the DNA TGCAGTGCGAGGGACTACCGCGGCGAGCAGTACTTC. This sequence encodes CSARDYRGEQYF. V gene TRBV20-1 combines with J gene TRBJ2-7, with TRBD2 identical over 7 bases. J gave up 6 bases and V 6 bases, and 8 bases lay outside the gene matches. This CDR3 is built from 12 residues. Germline CDR1 reads DFQATT; CDR2 reads SNEGSKA (reference sequence).

Only a few counts were recorded for this clonotype. The chain recombines TRBV5-1 with TRBJ2-5; no reliable D call. The DNA end is more similar to TRBJ2-1, so the J call may be wrong. The CDR3 contains 13 residues. Germline V gene lookup returns CDR1 SGHRS and CDR2 YFSETQ. CDR3 DNA: TGCGCCAGCAGCGAGGATGTGGGAAATGAGCAGTTCTTC. It specifies CASSEDVGNEQFF.

This clonotype was counted between two and nine times. The chain recombines TRBV5-1 with TRBJ1-2, with D hard to call. V was cut by 3 bases and J by 0 bases, with 12 bases left in between. The CDR3 sequence is 15 residues long. CDR1 is SGHRS and CDR2 is YFSETQ in the germline V gene. The CDR3 coding sequence is TGCGCCAGCAGCTCGCCCGGCGCCGCTAACTATGGCTACACCTTC. Its protein product is CASSSPGAANYGYTF.